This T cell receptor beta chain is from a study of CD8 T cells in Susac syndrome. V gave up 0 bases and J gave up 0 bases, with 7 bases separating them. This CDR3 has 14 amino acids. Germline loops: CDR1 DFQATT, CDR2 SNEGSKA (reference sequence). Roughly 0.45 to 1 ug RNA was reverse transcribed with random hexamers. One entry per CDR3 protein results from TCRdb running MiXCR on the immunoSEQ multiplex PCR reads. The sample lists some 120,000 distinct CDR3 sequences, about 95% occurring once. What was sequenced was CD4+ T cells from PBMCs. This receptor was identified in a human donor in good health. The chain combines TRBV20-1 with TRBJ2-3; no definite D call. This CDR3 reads CSARDGKSTDTQYF. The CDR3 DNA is TGCAGTGCTAGAGATGGAAAGAGCACAGATACGCAGTATTTT.